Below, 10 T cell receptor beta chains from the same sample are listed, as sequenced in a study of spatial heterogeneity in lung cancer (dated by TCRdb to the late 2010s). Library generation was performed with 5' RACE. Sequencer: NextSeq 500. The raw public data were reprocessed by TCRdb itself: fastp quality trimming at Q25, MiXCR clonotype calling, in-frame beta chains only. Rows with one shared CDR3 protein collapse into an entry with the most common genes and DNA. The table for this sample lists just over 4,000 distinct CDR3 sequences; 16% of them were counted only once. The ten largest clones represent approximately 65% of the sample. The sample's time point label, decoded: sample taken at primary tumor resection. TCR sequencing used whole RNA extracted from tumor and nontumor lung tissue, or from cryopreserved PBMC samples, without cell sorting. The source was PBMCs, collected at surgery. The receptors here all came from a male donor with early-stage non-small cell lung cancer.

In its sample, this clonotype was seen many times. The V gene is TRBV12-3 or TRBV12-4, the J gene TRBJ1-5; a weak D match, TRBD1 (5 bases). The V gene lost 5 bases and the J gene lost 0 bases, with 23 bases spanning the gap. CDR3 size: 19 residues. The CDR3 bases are TGTGCCAGCAGTCCTGGCTGGCAGGGAGATGATAGTAGCAATCAGCCCCAGCATTTT. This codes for CASSPGWQGDDSSNQPQHF.

The CDR3 spells CSPHEVRETQYF. The CDR3 DNA reads TGCAGCCCCCATGAGGTCCGAGAGACCCAGTACTTC. The V gene is TRBV29-1, the J gene TRBJ2-5; D is unresolved. Per the germline V gene, CDR1 is SQVTM and CDR2 is ANQGSEA. Trimming removed 8 bases at V and 4 bases at J, with 14 bases between. This CDR3 has 12 residues.

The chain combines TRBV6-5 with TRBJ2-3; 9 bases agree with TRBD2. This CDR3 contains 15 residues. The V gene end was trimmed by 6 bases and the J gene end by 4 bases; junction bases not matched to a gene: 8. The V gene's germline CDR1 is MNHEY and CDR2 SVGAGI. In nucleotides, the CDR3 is TGTGCCAGCAGCACGGGGACTAGCCCAGCAGATACGCAGTATTTT. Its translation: CASSTGTSPADTQYF.

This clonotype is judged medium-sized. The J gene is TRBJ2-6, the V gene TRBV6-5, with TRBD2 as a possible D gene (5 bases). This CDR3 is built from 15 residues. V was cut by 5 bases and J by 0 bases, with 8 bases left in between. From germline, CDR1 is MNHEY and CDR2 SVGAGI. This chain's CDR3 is CASSRRSSGANVLTF. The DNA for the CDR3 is TGTGCCAGCAGTCGGAGGAGCTCTGGGGCCAACGTCCTGACTTTC.

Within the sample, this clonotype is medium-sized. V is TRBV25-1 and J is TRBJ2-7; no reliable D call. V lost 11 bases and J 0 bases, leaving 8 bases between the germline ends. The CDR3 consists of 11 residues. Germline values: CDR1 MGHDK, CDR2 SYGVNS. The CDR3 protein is CASTDSYEQYF. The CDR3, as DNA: TGTGCCTCAACAGACTCCTACGAGCAGTACTTC.

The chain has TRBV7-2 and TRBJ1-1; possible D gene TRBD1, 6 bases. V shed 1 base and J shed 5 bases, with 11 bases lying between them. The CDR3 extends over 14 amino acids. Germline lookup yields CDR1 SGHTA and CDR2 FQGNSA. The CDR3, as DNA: TGTGCCAGCAGCTTAGGGGGAGACAGGACTGAAGCTTTCTTT. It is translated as CASSLGGDRTEAFF. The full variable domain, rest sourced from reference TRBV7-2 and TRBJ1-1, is GAGVSQSPSNKVTEKGKDVELRCDPISGHTALYWYRQSLGQGLEFLIYFQGNSAPDKSGLPSDRFSAERTGGSVSTLTIQRTQQEDSAVYLCASSLGGDRTEAFFGQGTRLTVV.

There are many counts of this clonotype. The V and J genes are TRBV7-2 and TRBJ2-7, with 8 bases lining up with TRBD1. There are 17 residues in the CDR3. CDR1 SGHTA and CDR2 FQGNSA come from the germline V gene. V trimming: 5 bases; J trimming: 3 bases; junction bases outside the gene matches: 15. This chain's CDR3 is CASSLWFGQGEGYEQYF. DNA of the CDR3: TGTGCCAGCAGCCTATGGTTTGGACAGGGAGAAGGCTACGAGCAGTACTTC.

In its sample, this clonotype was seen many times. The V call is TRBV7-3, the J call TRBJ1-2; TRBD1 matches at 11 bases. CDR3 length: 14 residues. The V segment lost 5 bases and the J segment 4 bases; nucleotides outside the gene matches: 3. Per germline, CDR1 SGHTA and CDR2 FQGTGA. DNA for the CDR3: TGTGCCAGCAGCGCCGGGACAGGGGGCTATGGCTACACCTTC. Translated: CASSAGTGGYGYTF.

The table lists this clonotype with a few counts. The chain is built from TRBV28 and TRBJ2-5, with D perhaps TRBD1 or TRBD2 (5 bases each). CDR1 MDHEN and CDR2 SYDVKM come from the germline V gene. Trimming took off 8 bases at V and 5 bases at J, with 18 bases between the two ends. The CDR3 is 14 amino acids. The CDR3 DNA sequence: TGTGCCAGCGGGGGTCACCGACCCAGGGAGACCCAGTACTTC. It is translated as CASGGHRPRETQYF.

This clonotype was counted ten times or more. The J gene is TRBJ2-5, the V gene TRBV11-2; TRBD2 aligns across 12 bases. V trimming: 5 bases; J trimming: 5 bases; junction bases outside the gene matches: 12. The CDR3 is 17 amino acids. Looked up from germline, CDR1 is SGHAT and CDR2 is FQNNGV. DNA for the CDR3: TGTGCCAGCAGCCTAGGGATCACTAGCGGGAGGATGGAGACCCAGTACTTC. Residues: CASSLGITSGRMETQYF.